A single sample is the source of the 12 T cell receptor beta chains below, sequenced in a study of blood T cell repertoires in COVID-19. Generated by immunoSEQ multiplex PCR, the TCRdb table keeps only in-frame clones and is missing some. This sample has about 94,000 clones, with more than 65% found just once. Sequenced: peripheral blood. The receptors derive from a man aged 55 to 70 with acute or convalescent COVID-19.

V usage is TRBV6-1 and J usage is TRBJ2-7, with 7 bases that match TRBD1. V lost 3 bases and J lost 2; bases outside the gene matches: 7. CDR1 MNHNS and CDR2 SASEGT come from the germline V gene. The CDR3 sequence is 15 residues long. This chain's CDR3 is CASSDFGDRPYEQYF. The CDR3 region has the DNA TGTGCCAGCAGTGATTTTGGGGACAGACCCTACGAGCAGTACTTC.

This rearrangement joins TRBV29-1 to TRBJ1-1; 11 nucleotides agree with TRBD1. This CDR3 comprises 14 residues. V lost 4 bases, J lost 5 bases, and 6 bases stayed unmatched. In germline, CDR1 is SQVTM, CDR2 ANQGSEA. The CDR3 nucleotides read TGCAGCGTTGTTATGGGGACAGGGGGAACTGAAGCTTTCTTT. Translation gives CSVVMGTGGTEAFF.

This clone was found a few times. The chain couples TRBV28 to TRBJ1-2; D is perhaps TRBD1 (6 bases). V lost 3 bases to trimming and J lost 4 bases, with 9 bases between them. The length of the CDR3 is 13 residues. CDR1 and CDR2 (germline): MDHEN, SYDVKM. CDR3 nucleotide sequence: TGTGCCAGCAGTTTTCTAGGGGGCTATGGCTACACCTTC. Translated, it gives CASSFLGGYGYTF.

This clone was seen only a few times. The chain couples TRBV3-1 (or the pseudogene TRBV3-2) to TRBJ1-1, with TRBD1 as a possible D gene (5 bases). Trimming stripped 0 bases from V and 11 bases from J, with 16 bases between. Germline V gene sequence: CDR1 LGHDT, CDR2 YNNKEL (reference sequence). The CDR3 is 14 residues long. The CDR3 loop reads CASSQDGETGEAFF. The CDR3 DNA reads TGTGCCAGCAGCCAAGATGGGGAGACGGGGGAGGCTTTCTTT.

CDR3 sequence reads: CASRGTGVGQETQYF. CDR3 bases: TGTGCCAGCAGAGGGACAGGGGTCGGCCAAGAGACCCAGTACTTC. The chain has TRBV6-5 and TRBJ2-5, with TRBD1 matching over 10 bases. With 6 bases clipped from V and 1 base from J, the junction kept 5 bases outside the gene matches. There are 15 residues in the CDR3. Germline CDR1 and CDR2: MNHEY and SVGAGI.

Only one count was recorded for this clone. The chain carries TRBV9 and TRBJ1-1, with 10 bases lining up with TRBD1. Unmatched junction bases numbered 3, after V lost 0 bases and J lost 7 bases. Germline CDR1 reads SGDLS; CDR2 reads YYNGEE. The CDR3 covers 14 residues. The CDR3 loop is CASSVGQGASEAFF. In DNA form, the CDR3 reads TGTGCCAGCAGCGTAGGACAGGGGGCGAGTGAAGCTTTCTTT. Variable domain in full (rest from reference TRBV9 and TRBJ1-1): DSGVTQTPKHLITATGQRVTLRCSPRSGDLSVYWYQQSLDQGLQFLIQYYNGEERAKGNILERFSAQQFPDLHSELNLSSLELGDSALYFCASSVGQGASEAFFGQGTRLTVV.

The CDR3 reads CATSETGFPYEQYF. The CDR3, as DNA: TGTGCCACCAGTGAGACAGGGTTCCCCTACGAGCAGTACTTC. This chain joins TRBV24-1 and TRBJ2-7; the match to TRBD1 covers 7 bases. The CDR3 sequence is 14 residues long. V lost 4 bases and J lost 2; bases outside the gene matches: 4. Germline CDR1 is KGHDR and CDR2 is SFDVKD.

The chain employs TRBV2 and TRBJ1-1; 9 nucleotides line up with TRBD1. V shed 6 bases, J shed 5 bases, and the junction held 13 bases outside the gene matches. Germline values: CDR1 SNHLY, CDR2 FYNNEI. CDR3 size: 16 residues. CDR3 residues: CASRATGGIEKTEAFF. The CDR3 coding sequence is TGTGCCAGCAGGGCCACAGGGGGCATAGAGAAAACTGAAGCTTTCTTT.

The chain links TRBV7-2 to TRBJ2-7, with TRBD2 matching 10 bases. This CDR3 contains 14 residues. The germline gives CDR1 SGHTA, CDR2 FQGNSA. The J segment lost 1 base and the V segment lost 8 bases, leaving 5 bases of the junction unmatched. The CDR3 reads CASLWTSGSYEQYF. Written as DNA, the CDR3 is TGTGCCAGCCTCTGGACTAGCGGTTCCTACGAGCAGTACTTC.

V usage is TRBV25-1 and J usage is TRBJ1-2; the D gene is possibly TRBD1 (6 bases). The V gene lost 6 bases and the J gene lost 6 bases, with 11 bases spanning the gap. There are 12 residues in the CDR3. The germline gives CDR1 MGHDK, CDR2 SYGVNS. CDR3 residues: CASSLQGHGYTF. CDR3 nucleotides: TGTGCCAGCAGCTTACAGGGCCATGGCTACACCTTC.

The rearrangement joins TRBV6-1 to TRBJ2-3, with TRBD1 identical over 10 bases. V lost 0 bases to trimming and J lost 3 bases; unmatched junction nucleotides: 6. In germline, CDR1 is MNHNS, CDR2 SASEGT. The CDR3 runs to 17 residues. In nucleotides, the CDR3 is TGTGCCAGCAGTGAAGCCGGGACAGGGGCCGTAACAGATACGCAGTATTTT. Its translation is CASSEAGTGAVTDTQYF.

The chain recombines TRBV6-1 with TRBJ2-3, with D perhaps TRBD2 (6 bases). Germline CDR1 reads MNHNS; CDR2 reads SASEGT. V was trimmed by 2 bases and J by 2 bases, leaving 23 bases between them. This CDR3 is built from 19 residues. CDR3 amino acids: CASSEFGGALIIPTDTQYF. As DNA, the CDR3 is TGTGCCAGCAGTGAATTCGGCGGGGCCCTAATAATACCCACAGATACGCAGTATTTT.